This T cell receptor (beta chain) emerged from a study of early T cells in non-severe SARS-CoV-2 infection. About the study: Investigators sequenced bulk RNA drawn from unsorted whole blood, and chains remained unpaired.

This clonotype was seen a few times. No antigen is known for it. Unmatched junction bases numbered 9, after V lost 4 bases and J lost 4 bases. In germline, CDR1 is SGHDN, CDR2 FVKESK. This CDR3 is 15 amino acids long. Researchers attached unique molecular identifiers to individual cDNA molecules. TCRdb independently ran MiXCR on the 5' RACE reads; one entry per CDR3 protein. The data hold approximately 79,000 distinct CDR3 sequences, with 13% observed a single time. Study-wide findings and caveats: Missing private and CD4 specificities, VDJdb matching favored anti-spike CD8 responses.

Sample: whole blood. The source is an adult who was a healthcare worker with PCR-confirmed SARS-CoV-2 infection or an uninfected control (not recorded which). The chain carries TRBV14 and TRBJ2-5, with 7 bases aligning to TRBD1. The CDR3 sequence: CASSPSPTGLETQYF. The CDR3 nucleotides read TGTGCCAGCAGCCCTTCTCCGACAGGGTTAGAGACCCAGTACTTC.